Following are 10 T cell receptor beta chains from one sample sequenced in a study of somatic mutations in cytotoxic T cells in rheumatoid arthritis. Some clones are missing from TCRdb's copy, which holds only in-frame ones; the method was immunoSEQ multiplex PCR. The table has tens of thousands of clones, approximately 85% seen once. The specimen sequenced was CD8+ T cells sorted from blood. The receptors were sampled from an adult with rheumatoid arthritis.

The rearrangement links TRBV7-2 to TRBJ1-1, with D perhaps TRBD1 (5 bases). From germline, CDR1 is SGHTA and CDR2 FQGNSA. Trimming stripped 1 base from V and 1 base from J, with 13 bases between. This CDR3 region has 16 residues. CDR3 region: CASSLVAGKANTEAFF. CDR3 sequence (DNA): TGTGCCAGCAGCTTAGTGGCAGGGAAGGCGAACACTGAAGCTTTCTTT.

The chain joins TRBV5-4 to TRBJ1-1, with 12 bases matching TRBD1. V lost 4 bases and J lost 0; bases outside the gene matches: 16. Germline CDR1 and CDR2: SGHNT and YYREEE (reference sequence). This CDR3 spans 20 amino acids. CDR3 sequence: CASSTHPPGQGAGMNTEAFF. As DNA, the CDR3 is TGTGCCAGCAGCACGCACCCTCCGGGACAGGGGGCGGGGATGAACACTGAAGCTTTCTTT.

This clone was counted a few times. The chain joins TRBV4-1 to TRBJ2-7; TRBD2 matches 13 bases. Per germline, CDR1 MGHRA and CDR2 YSYEKL. The ends lost 4 bases at V and 5 bases at J; junction bases unmatched: 11. The CDR3 spans 17 residues. CDR3 DNA: TGCGCCAGCAGCCCCGAACTAGCGGGGGGGCGTGGGAACGAGCAGTACTTC. Translation gives CASSPELAGGRGNEQYF.

The V and J genes are TRBV7-3 and TRBJ2-3, with 8 positions matching TRBD2. The CDR3 runs to 14 residues. The V gene's germline CDR1 is SGHTA and CDR2 FQGTGA. V shed 2 bases and J 3 bases; nucleotides not matched to a gene: 1. CDR3 sequence: CASSLAGGTDTQYF. The CDR3 coding sequence is TGTGCCAGCAGCTTAGCGGGGGGAACAGATACGCAGTATTTT.

The chain is built from TRBV7-6 and TRBJ2-7, with 8 bases matching TRBD1. This CDR3 spans 14 amino acids. Germline V CDR1 and CDR2: SGHVS, FNYEAQ. V trimming: 4 bases; J trimming: 7 bases; junction bases outside the gene matches: 9. The CDR3 DNA reads as TGTGCCAGCAGCTCGGCGCAGGGGGCGGGAGAGCAGTACTTC. Encoded protein: CASSSAQGAGEQYF.

CDR3 loop: CASREATNEKLFF. CDR3 in DNA: TGTGCCAGCCGGGAGGCAACTAATGAAAAACTGTTTTTT. The rearrangement uses TRBV28 and TRBJ1-4, with D unresolved. From germline, CDR1 is MDHEN and CDR2 SYDVKM. Between the trimmed V and J ends, which lost 8 bases and 0 bases, there was a span of 7 bases. This CDR3 has 13 amino acids. Full variable domain (remainder filled in from reference TRBV28 and TRBJ1-4): DVKVTQSSRYLVKRTGEKVFLECVQDMDHENMFWYRQDPGLGLRLIYFSYDVKMKEKGDIPEGYSVSREKKERFSLILESASTNQTSMYLCASREATNEKLFFGSGTQLSVL.

The gene calls are TRBV2 and TRBJ2-1; TRBD2 matches at 10 bases. In germline, CDR1 is SNHLY, CDR2 FYNNEI. V lost 6 bases to trimming and J lost 4 bases; unmatched junction nucleotides: 9. The CDR3 has 16 residues. As DNA, the CDR3 is TGTGCCAGCAGCCTGCGACTAGCGGGTCTATACAATGAGCAGTTCTTC. Protein product: CASSLRLAGLYNEQFF.

The V call is TRBV2, the J call TRBJ2-2; no clear D gene. This CDR3 is built from 16 residues. V lost 5 bases and J lost 4, with 17 bases in between. Germline V gene data show CDR1 as SNHLY and CDR2 as FYNNEI. This CDR3 is CASSILAEASTGELFF. CDR3 bases: TGTGCCAGCAGTATCCTCGCGGAAGCGTCCACCGGGGAGCTGTTTTTT. The full variable domain, its missing parts supplied by reference TRBV2 and TRBJ2-2, is EPEVTQTPSHQVTQMGQEVILRCVPISNHLYFYWYRQILGQKVEFLVSFYNNEISEKSEIFDDQFSVERPDGSNFTLKIRSTKLEDSAMYFCASSILAEASTGELFFGEGSRLTVL.

CDR3 sequence: CASKSLSGYGYTF. In DNA, the CDR3 is TGTGCCAGTAAATCCTTAAGTGGCTATGGCTACACCTTC. The J gene is TRBJ1-2, the V gene TRBV19; no clear D gene. CDR1 LNHDA and CDR2 SQIVND come from the germline V gene (reference sequence). The CDR3 contains 13 residues. V lost 7 bases, J lost 4 bases, and 13 bases lay in between.

The chain employs TRBV2 and TRBJ2-1, with 10 bases lining up with TRBD2. V gave up 3 bases and J gave up 7 bases; unmatched junction bases: 6. The germline gives CDR1 SNHLY, CDR2 FYNNEI. This CDR3 is built from 15 residues. In DNA, the CDR3 is TGTGCCAGCAGTGATCCTAGCGGGAGATCTAATGAGCAGTTCTTC. Translation gives CASSDPSGRSNEQFF.